The 32 T cell receptor beta chains listed next were all sequenced from one sample in a study of blood T cell repertoires in COVID-19. The protocol was immunoSEQ multiplex PCR, while the TCRdb copy is restricted to in-frame clones and leaves out a portion. Of a few hundred thousand clones detected, 60% to 75% appear once; the ten largest clones hold about 3.5%. The specimen sequenced was peripheral blood. These receptors all stem from an elderly woman with acute or convalescent COVID-19.

The genes are TRBV6-5 and TRBJ1-2, with D maybe TRBD1 (5 bases). V was pared by 7 bases and J by 2 bases, with 17 bases between. The CDR3 covers 15 residues. Germline-derived CDR1 and CDR2 are MNHEY and SVGAGI. This CDR3 reads CASTTHGAYNYGYTF. The CDR3 DNA reads as TGTGCCAGCACCACCCATGGGGCTTACAACTATGGCTACACCTTC.

The V call is TRBV24-1, the J call TRBJ1-5; the match to TRBD1 covers 10 bases. The V segment lost 4 bases and the J segment 0 bases; nucleotides outside the gene matches: 20. There are 22 residues in the CDR3. The germline V gene encodes CDR1 KGHDR and CDR2 SFDVKD. CDR3 protein: CATSDLWGGGTGVELSNQPQHF. The CDR3 DNA reads as TGTGCCACCAGTGACCTCTGGGGGGGAGGGACAGGGGTCGAACTTAGCAATCAGCCCCAGCATTTT.

V usage is TRBV3-1 (or the pseudogene TRBV3-2) and J usage is TRBJ2-6; TRBD1 agrees at 7 bases. CDR3 length: 18 amino acids. The ends lost 3 bases at V and 0 bases at J; junction bases unmatched: 8. Germline CDR1 and CDR2: LGHDT and YNNKEL (reference sequence). The CDR3 DNA sequence: TGTGCCAGCAGCCAGCGACAGGGAAGCAGCTCTGGGGCCAACGTCCTGACTTTC. Translated, it gives CASSQRQGSSSGANVLTF.

The chain links TRBV5-1 to TRBJ2-1, with TRBD2 as a possible D gene (6 bases). Germline values: CDR1 SGHRS, CDR2 YFSETQ. V lost 1 base to trimming and J lost 1 base, with 15 bases between them. The CDR3 is made up of 17 amino acids. The CDR3 protein is CASSLMGGRVSYNEQFF. The CDR3 DNA reads as TGCGCCAGCAGCTTGATGGGAGGCAGGGTTTCCTACAATGAGCAGTTCTTC.

The chain employs TRBV9 and TRBJ1-6, with D tentatively TRBD1 (6 bases). The CDR3 spans 15 residues. Germline V lookup: CDR1 SGDLS, CDR2 YYNGEE. The V gene lost 0 bases and the J gene lost 7 bases, with 11 bases spanning the gap. CDR3 amino acids: CASSVGRGTNSPLHF. In DNA, the CDR3 is TGTGCCAGCAGCGTAGGCAGGGGAACCAATTCACCCCTCCACTTT.

The rearrangement links TRBV7-2 to TRBJ2-2; D unclear. V was trimmed by 4 bases and J by 0 bases, leaving 12 bases between them. This CDR3 has 16 amino acids. The germline CDR1 and CDR2 sequences are SGHTA and FQGNSA. In nucleotides, the CDR3 is TGTGCCAGCAGCTCGTTTGAGTTAGCGAACACCGGGGAGCTGTTTTTT. Residues: CASSSFELANTGELFF.

This chain connects TRBV5-4 to TRBJ2-5, with D tentatively TRBD2 (5 bases). The length of the CDR3 is 13 residues. V was cut by 0 bases and J by 6 bases, with 9 bases left in between. Germline assignment: CDR1 SGHNT and CDR2 YYREEE (reference sequence). This CDR3 reads CASSLAGEKTQYF. In DNA form, the CDR3 reads TGTGCCAGCAGCTTGGCCGGGGAAAAGACCCAGTACTTC. Filled out from reference TRBV5-4 and TRBJ2-5, the complete variable domain reads ETGVTQSPTHLIKTRGQQVTLRCSSQSGHNTVSWYQQALGQGPQFIFQYYREEENGRGNFPPRFSGLQFPNYSSELNVNALELDDSALYLCASSLAGEKTQYFGPGTRLLVL.

This clone came up a few times. The gene calls are TRBV19 and TRBJ2-7; D might be TRBD2 (6 bases). Trimming took off 6 bases at V and 2 bases at J, with 14 bases between the two ends. CDR1 is LNHDA and CDR2 is SQIVND in the germline V gene (reference sequence). The CDR3 runs 14 residues. The CDR3 loop reads CASSPSGSPYEQYF. As DNA, the CDR3 is TGTGCCAGTAGCCCCTCCGGGAGTCCCTACGAGCAGTACTTC.

The V call is TRBV6-6, the J call TRBJ1-1, with 10 bases matching TRBD1. V shed 4 bases and J 4 bases; nucleotides not matched to a gene: 6. The CDR3 consists of 15 residues. Germline lookup yields CDR1 MNHNY and CDR2 SVGAGI (reference sequence). The CDR3 spells CASSSAGQGSTEAFF. Written as DNA, the CDR3 is TGTGCCAGCAGTTCCGCGGGACAGGGGAGCACTGAAGCTTTCTTT.

CDR3: CASSSRQGNQPQHF. CDR3 bases: TGTGCCAGCAGCAGCCGACAGGGGAATCAGCCCCAGCATTTT. The chain uses TRBV3-1 (or the pseudogene TRBV3-2) and TRBJ1-5; 8 bases fit TRBD1. The CDR3 length is 14 residues. CDR1 is LGHDT and CDR2 is YNNKEL in the germline V gene (reference sequence). Trimming at V came to 5 bases and at J to 4 bases, leaving 4 bases not matched to a gene.

The CDR3: CASRPGGRSTDTQYF. The DNA for the CDR3 is TGCGCCAGCAGGCCGGGGGGGCGTAGCACAGATACGCAGTATTTT. The chain employs TRBV5-1 and TRBJ2-3; 8 positions match TRBD2. Trimming removed 5 bases from V and 0 bases from J; junction bases left unmatched: 5. The germline V gene encodes CDR1 SGHRS and CDR2 YFSETQ. The CDR3 runs to 15 residues.

The chain recombines TRBV13 with TRBJ2-3; TRBD2 agrees at 9 bases. V dropped 4 bases and J dropped 4; count of bases not matched to a gene: 9. The CDR3 is 16 residues long. From germline, CDR1 is PRHDT and CDR2 FYEKMQ (reference sequence). The CDR3 protein is CASSSRVSGRPDTQYF. Written as DNA, the CDR3 is TGTGCCAGCAGCTCCCGGGTTAGCGGGAGACCAGATACGCAGTATTTT.

This clone was counted between two and nine times. The chain carries TRBV12-5 and TRBJ2-7, with 9 bases lining up with TRBD2. The CDR3 runs 16 residues. Per germline, CDR1 LGHNT and CDR2 FRNRAP. V lost 3 bases, J lost 0 bases, and 6 bases stayed unmatched. The CDR3 spells CASGLTSGRSSYEQYF. The CDR3 DNA follows: TGTGCTAGTGGTTTAACTAGCGGGCGGAGCTCCTACGAGCAGTACTTC.

The V and J genes are TRBV4-3 and TRBJ2-2; TRBD1 aligns across 9 bases. Losses at the gene ends were 4 bases for V and 4 bases for J; bases not matched to a gene: 16. The CDR3 sequence is 19 residues long. Germline values: CDR1 LGHNA, CDR2 YSLEER. DNA for the CDR3: TGCGCCAGCAGCCCCCAAACAGGGGGCGCGTCGTTTGGCACCGGGGAGCTGTTTTTT. Translating it yields CASSPQTGGASFGTGELFF.

This clone has a single count. The germline gene is not matched at one end of the junction; a read error may be the cause. The gene calls are TRBV10-3 and TRBJ2-3; 8 nucleotides agree with TRBD2. The germline V gene has CDR1 ENHRY and CDR2 SYGVKD. The CDR3 is 16 residues long. The CDR3 nucleotides are TGTGCCACCAGTCGTACAGCGGGAGTTTTTGCAGATACGCAGTATTTT. Its translation: CATSRTAGVFADTQYF.

The rearrangement joins TRBV3-1 (or the pseudogene TRBV3-2) to TRBJ1-2; 7 positions agree with TRBD1. This CDR3 has 14 residues. J lost 7 bases, V lost 0 bases, and 5 bases had no gene match. Germline V gene data show CDR1 as LGHDT and CDR2 as YNNKEL (reference sequence). CDR3 sequence: CASSQEPGTVGYTF. The CDR3 DNA reads TGTGCCAGCAGCCAAGAACCCGGGACAGTTGGCTACACCTTC.

The chain uses TRBV5-1 and TRBJ2-1, with TRBD1 matching over 8 bases. V lost 0 bases to trimming and J lost 4 bases; unmatched junction nucleotides: 3. The V gene's germline CDR1 is SGHRS and CDR2 YFSETQ. The CDR3 runs 15 residues. In DNA, the CDR3 is TGCGCCAGCAGCTTGGCGGGACAGGAGTACAATGAGCAGTTCTTC. This translates into CASSLAGQEYNEQFF.

The V and J genes are TRBV5-1 and TRBJ2-7; TRBD2 matches at 14 bases. The CDR3 sequence is 16 residues long. V was clipped by 4 bases and J by 5 bases; unmatched bases: 8. Germline-derived CDR1 and CDR2 are SGHRS and YFSETQ. As DNA, the CDR3 is TGCGCCAGCAGCCTCCGACTAGCGGGGGGGCCGGACGAGCAGTACTTC. Translated, it gives CASSLRLAGGPDEQYF. The complete variable domain, with remaining parts taken from reference TRBV5-1 and TRBJ2-7, reads KAGVTQTPRYLIKTRGQQVTLSCSPISGHRSVSWYQQTPGQGLQFLFEYFSETQRNKGNFPGRFSGRQFSNSRSEMNVSTLELGDSALYLCASSLRLAGGPDEQYFGPGTRLTVT.

V gene TRBV6-2 or TRBV6-3 combines with J gene TRBJ2-7; 10 nucleotides align to TRBD2. Germline CDR1 MNHEY, CDR2 SVGEGT. Germline trimming cut 2 bases from V and 4 bases from J; bases unmatched to any gene: 5. The CDR3 is made up of 15 amino acids. The CDR3 DNA sequence: TGTGCCAGCAGTTACAGCGGGGGGGCCATTTACGAGCAGTACTTC. Residues: CASSYSGGAIYEQYF.

The chain links TRBV18 to TRBJ2-1, with 9 bases identical to TRBD2. J lost 5 bases, V lost 2 bases, and 4 bases had no gene match. The CDR3 contains 15 residues. From germline, CDR1 is KGHSH and CDR2 LQKENI. Here the CDR3 DNA reads TGTGCCAGCTCACCATCAGCGGGAGGCCACAATGAGCAGTTCTTC. It codes for CASSPSAGGHNEQFF.

This clone was observed a single time. This sequence joins TRBV6-1 and TRBJ1-6, with 8 bases aligning to TRBD1. After removal of 0 bases from V and 9 bases from J, the junction contained 4 bases not matched to a gene. The germline V gene has CDR1 MNHNS and CDR2 SASEGT. The length of the CDR3 is 15 residues. Here the CDR3 DNA reads TGTGCCAGCAGTGAAGCCCAGGGGGCGGGTTCACCCCTCCACTTT. Residues: CASSEAQGAGSPLHF.

Note on this clone: Within the sample, other DNA sequences also encode this same CDR3. The chain is built from TRBV14 and TRBJ1-2; 9 bases are shared with TRBD1. Germline trimming cut 4 bases from V and 6 bases from J; bases unmatched to any gene: 3. CDR3 size: 13 residues. Germline CDR1 and CDR2: SGHDN and FVKESK. CDR3 DNA sequence: TGTGCCAGCAGCCCACGGACAGGGGATGGCTACACCTTC. It codes for CASSPRTGDGYTF.

The chain joins TRBV18 to TRBJ2-1, with 7 bases identical to TRBD2. CDR3 length: 15 residues. Germline assignment: CDR1 KGHSH and CDR2 LQKENI. V lost 3 bases and J lost 8; bases outside the gene matches: 10. The CDR3: CASSPSGTKGDEQFF. The CDR3 DNA sequence: TGTGCCAGCTCACCCTCCGGGACTAAGGGAGATGAGCAGTTCTTC.

The chain uses TRBV6-1 and TRBJ2-7; possibly TRBD1 for D (5 bases). Trimming took 4 bases from V and 2 from J, leaving 21 bases between them. The CDR3 runs 17 residues. Germline V CDR1 and CDR2: MNHNS, SASEGT. The CDR3 loop reads CASSAPTRAALAYEQYF. Written as DNA, the CDR3 is TGTGCCAGCAGTGCTCCGACCAGGGCAGCTTTGGCCTACGAGCAGTACTTC.

The chain has TRBV20-1 and TRBJ2-1; maybe TRBD2 (5 bases). The CDR3 runs 13 residues. The V end lost 3 bases, the J end lost 5 bases, and 11 bases lay between the germline ends. Per the germline V gene, CDR1 is DFQATT and CDR2 is SNEGSKA (reference sequence). The CDR3 region is CSASRGTHNEQFF. The DNA of the CDR3 is TGCAGTGCTAGTCGGGGTACCCACAATGAGCAGTTCTTC.

The chain links TRBV6-5 to TRBJ2-2, with D perhaps matching TRBD1 (6 bases). This CDR3 has 14 amino acids. Germline values: CDR1 MNHEY, CDR2 SVGAGI. The V gene lost 10 bases and the J gene lost 1 base, with 13 bases spanning the gap. CDR3 nucleotides: TGTGCCACCCTCCGGGACAAGAACACCGGGGAGCTGTTTTTT. Translated: CATLRDKNTGELFF.

The chain carries TRBV5-1 and TRBJ1-3, with TRBD1 matching 10 bases. The length of the CDR3 is 15 residues. Germline values: CDR1 SGHRS, CDR2 YFSETQ. The V and J ends lost 0 bases and 7 bases, in that order; junction bases with no gene match: 4. CDR3 DNA sequence: TGCGCCAGCAGCTTGGTCCCGGGACAGGGGAACACCATATATTTT. Translating gives CASSLVPGQGNTIYF.

The chain joins TRBV3-1 (or the pseudogene TRBV3-2) to TRBJ1-6; 11 nucleotides match TRBD1. The CDR3 runs 17 residues. V lost 4 bases, J lost 5 bases, and 7 bases stayed unmatched. Germline V gene sequence: CDR1 LGHDT, CDR2 YNNKEL (reference sequence). CDR3: CASSPRDRGLHNSPLHF. The CDR3 DNA follows: TGTGCCAGCAGCCCCCGGGACAGGGGGTTACATAATTCACCCCTCCACTTT.

The chain links TRBV5-4 to TRBJ2-5; the D gene is possibly TRBD1 (7 bases). Trimming removed 4 bases from V and 4 bases from J, with 20 bases in between. The CDR3 runs 16 residues. Germline values: CDR1 SGHNT, CDR2 YYREEE (reference sequence). In nucleotides, the CDR3 is TGTGCCAGCAGCGCGCGGGGACAGCAACTCCCAGAGACCCAGTACTTC. Translated: CASSARGQQLPETQYF.

CDR3 in DNA: TGTGCCTGGCTTCGAGGGCCGAACACTGAAGCTTTCTTT. This codes for CAWLRGPNTEAFF. This chain uses TRBV30 with TRBJ1-1; D is unclear. V lost 5 bases, J lost 1 base, and 11 bases lay in between. Germline values: CDR1 GTSNPN, CDR2 SVGIG (reference sequence). This CDR3 region has 13 residues.

The chain recombines TRBV19 with TRBJ2-1, with 11 bases lining up with TRBD2. Germline V CDR1 and CDR2: LNHDA, SQIVND (reference sequence). With 3 bases clipped from V and 6 bases from J, the junction kept 4 bases outside the gene matches. This CDR3 has 15 amino acids. The CDR3 DNA is TGTGCCAGTAGTATGGGGACTAGCGGCCCCAATGAGCAGTTCTTC. Its protein product is CASSMGTSGPNEQFF.

This sequence joins TRBV7-8 and TRBJ1-2; 9 nucleotides match TRBD1. This CDR3 is built from 14 residues. The junction had 2 bases not matched to a gene; V was cut back by 0 bases and J by 6 bases. The germline gives CDR1 SGHVS, CDR2 FQNEAQ. The CDR3 DNA reads as TGTGCCAGCAGCTTAGCCCGGACAGGGGATGGCTACACCTTC. This encodes CASSLARTGDGYTF. Combining the CDR3 with reference TRBV7-8 and TRBJ1-2 gives the whole variable domain GAGVSQSPRYKVAKRGQDVALRCDPISGHVSLFWYQQALGQGPEFLTYFQNEAQLDKSGLPSDRFFAERPEGSVSTLKIQRTQQEDSAVYLCASSLARTGDGYTFGSGTRLTVV.